One sample yielded the 9 T cell receptor beta chains listed below, sequenced in a study of CD8 T cells in ankylosing spondylitis. TCRdb used MiXCR to reprocess the 5' RACE reads, holding one entry per CDR3 protein. Of around 340,000 distinct CDR3 sequences in the sample, roughly 20% were seen once. Sequencing input: blood, either unsorted or a sorted T cell fraction (not recorded which). These receptors all stem from a male donor with ankylosing spondylitis or in good health (not recorded which).

V is TRBV28 and J is TRBJ1-2; D may be TRBD1 (5 bases). Germline V gives CDR1 MDHEN, CDR2 SYDVKM. V was pared by 5 bases and J by 8 bases, with 21 bases between. The CDR3 loop spans 15 amino acids. The CDR3 sequence is CASSDSGLPPEGYTF. DNA for the CDR3: TGTGCCAGCAGTGACTCGGGACTCCCTCCGGAGGGCTACACCTTC.

This clonotype appeared a few times. The genes are TRBV11-2 and TRBJ1-1, with D possibly being TRBD1 (5 bases). The CDR3 consists of 14 residues. CDR1 and CDR2 (germline): SGHAT, FQNNGV. Trimming cost V 3 bases and J 3 bases, with 11 bases left between them. CDR3 protein: CASSFQGGDTEAFF. CDR3 bases: TGTGCCAGCAGCTTCCAGGGCGGGGACACTGAAGCTTTCTTT.

J is TRBJ2-7 and V is TRBV12-3 or TRBV12-4; no reliable D call. V was pared by 6 bases and J by 5 bases, with 14 bases between. The CDR3 covers 13 residues. CDR3 in amino acids: CASSPDDKDEQYF. CDR3 nucleotides: TGTGCCAGCAGCCCGGACGATAAGGACGAGCAGTACTTC.

This chain connects TRBV12-3 or TRBV12-4 to TRBJ2-7; 7 bases map to TRBD2. This CDR3 is 12 amino acids long. Unmatched junction bases numbered 2, after V lost 8 bases and J lost 1 base. Here the CDR3 DNA reads TGTGCCAGCGCGGGGGATTCCTACGAGCAGTACTTC. Its protein is CASAGDSYEQYF.

The chain uses TRBV27 and TRBJ2-7; D remains unclear. V lost 5 bases, J lost 5 bases, and 7 bases lay in between. Germline V CDR1 and CDR2: MNHEY, SMNVEV (reference sequence). The length of the CDR3 is 11 residues. In nucleotides, the CDR3 is TGTGCCAGCAGTAACTTGAACGAGCAGTACTTC. Translation gives CASSNLNEQYF.

V gene TRBV4-1 combines with J gene TRBJ2-2, with D possibly being TRBD2 (6 bases). Germline CDR1 is MGHRA and CDR2 is YSYEKL. This CDR3 comprises 18 residues. Trimming took off 4 bases at V and 4 bases at J, with 22 bases between the two ends. CDR3 loop: CASSLTLPPGVGTGELFF. DNA for the CDR3: TGCGCCAGCAGCCTAACCCTACCCCCGGGGGTAGGCACCGGGGAGCTGTTTTTT.

The CDR3 nucleotides read TGCAGTGCTAGAGATCGAACAGGGGGGCTCCTTTATAATTCACCCCTCCACTTT. This gives the protein CSARDRTGGLLYNSPLHF. The genes are TRBV20-1 and TRBJ1-6; TRBD1 matches at 8 bases. The ends lost 0 bases at V and 4 bases at J; junction bases unmatched: 11. The CDR3 length is 18 residues. CDR1 DFQATT and CDR2 SNEGSKA come from the germline V gene (reference sequence).

A few counts support this clonotype. The chain carries TRBV11-2 and TRBJ2-1; D remains ambiguous. This CDR3 has 12 residues. CDR1 and CDR2 (germline): SGHAT, FQNNGV. V lost 4 bases and J 6 bases, leaving 7 bases between the germline ends. The CDR3 reads CASSSESNEQFF. The CDR3 DNA is TGTGCCAGCAGCTCAGAATCCAATGAGCAGTTCTTC.

This clonotype was picked up a small number of times. The CDR3 spells CSALGQAGELFF. CDR3 nucleotide sequence: TGCAGCGCCCTCGGACAGGCCGGGGAGCTGTTTTTT. V and J are TRBV29-1 and TRBJ2-2, with 7 bases that match TRBD1. The length of the CDR3 is 12 residues. The trim removed 7 bases at V and 6 bases at J, leaving 5 bases unmatched. In germline, CDR1 is SQVTM, CDR2 ANQGSEA.